This T cell receptor beta chain was observed in a study of T cell responses to AZD1222 COVID-19 vaccine. Regarding the study as a whole: Among AZD1222 vaccinees, only 6 or 7 were seropositive at baseline. White British ancestry dominated among donors, who included more females, and clonal diversity was possibly underestimated. There were vaccine-associated CD4 TCRs across spike, dominant at 160-218 and 743-854.

Sequencing used immunoSEQ multiplex PCR; TCRdb keeps in-frame clones, though not all of them. This sample carries about 100,000 clones, around nine tenths of them seen once, and the ten largest clones take more than 8%. A word on this clone: Its antigen is undetermined.

Germline CDR1 is SGHRS and CDR2 is YFSETQ. V was trimmed by 0 bases and J by 5 bases, leaving 12 bases between them. CDR3 length equals 15 residues. The clonotype comes from an adult in good health. V and J are TRBV5-1 and TRBJ2-1, with a tentative D call TRBD2 (6 bases). The sample was peripheral blood, taken on day 0 of AZD1222 vaccination. CDR3 in amino acids: CASSLVAGNHNEQFF. CDR3 DNA sequence: TGCGCCAGCAGCTTGGTGGCGGGGAACCACAATGAGCAGTTCTTC. The whole variable domain, remainder taken from reference TRBV5-1 and TRBJ2-1, is KAGVTQTPRYLIKTRGQQVTLSCSPISGHRSVSWYQQTPGQGLQFLFEYFSETQRNKGNFPGRFSGRQFSNSRSEMNVSTLELGDSALYLCASSLVAGNHNEQFFGPGTRLTVL.